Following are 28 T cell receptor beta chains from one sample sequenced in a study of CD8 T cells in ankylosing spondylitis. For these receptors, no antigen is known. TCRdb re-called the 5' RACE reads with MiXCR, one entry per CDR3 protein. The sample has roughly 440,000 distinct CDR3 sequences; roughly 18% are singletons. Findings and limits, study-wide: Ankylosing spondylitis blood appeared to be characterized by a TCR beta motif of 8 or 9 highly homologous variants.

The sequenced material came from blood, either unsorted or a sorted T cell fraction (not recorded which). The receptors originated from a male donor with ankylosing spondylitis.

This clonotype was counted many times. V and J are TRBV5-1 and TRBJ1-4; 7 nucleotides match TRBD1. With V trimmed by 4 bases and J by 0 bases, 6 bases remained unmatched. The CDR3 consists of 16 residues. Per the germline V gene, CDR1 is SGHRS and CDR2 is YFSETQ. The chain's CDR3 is CASSTTGTATNEKLFF. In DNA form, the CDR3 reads TGCGCCAGCAGCACTACCGGGACAGCAACTAATGAAAAACTGTTTTTT.

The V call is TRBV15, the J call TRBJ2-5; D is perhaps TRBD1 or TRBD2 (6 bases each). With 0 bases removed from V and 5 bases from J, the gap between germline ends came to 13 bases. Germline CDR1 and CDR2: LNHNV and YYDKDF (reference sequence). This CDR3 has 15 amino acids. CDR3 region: CATSRDQGGGETQYF. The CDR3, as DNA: TGTGCCACCAGCAGAGATCAAGGAGGGGGGGAGACCCAGTACTTC.

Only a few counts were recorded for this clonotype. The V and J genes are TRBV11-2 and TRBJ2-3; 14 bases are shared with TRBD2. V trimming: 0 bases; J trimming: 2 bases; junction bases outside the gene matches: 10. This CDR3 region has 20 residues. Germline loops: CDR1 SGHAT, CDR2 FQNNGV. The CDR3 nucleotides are TGTGCCAGCAGCTTAGAGGGGGGAGGGACTAGCGGGAGACCCACAGATACGCAGTATTTT. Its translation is CASSLEGGGTSGRPTDTQYF.

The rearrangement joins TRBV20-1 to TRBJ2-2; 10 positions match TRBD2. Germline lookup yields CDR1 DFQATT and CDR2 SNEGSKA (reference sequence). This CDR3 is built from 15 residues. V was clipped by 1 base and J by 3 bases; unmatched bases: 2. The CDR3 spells CSARVAGGDTGELFF. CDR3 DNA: TGCAGTGCTAGAGTAGCGGGGGGAGACACCGGGGAGCTGTTTTTT.

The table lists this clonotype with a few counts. The CDR3: CASSHGEGTATNEKLFF. The CDR3 coding sequence is TGCGCCAGCAGCCATGGGGAAGGGACAGCAACTAATGAAAAACTGTTTTTT. The V and J genes are TRBV4-3 and TRBJ1-4; TRBD1 agrees at 7 bases. Germline V gene data show CDR1 as LGHNA and CDR2 as YSLEER. The ends lost 3 bases at V and 0 bases at J; junction bases unmatched: 7. The CDR3 has 17 residues.

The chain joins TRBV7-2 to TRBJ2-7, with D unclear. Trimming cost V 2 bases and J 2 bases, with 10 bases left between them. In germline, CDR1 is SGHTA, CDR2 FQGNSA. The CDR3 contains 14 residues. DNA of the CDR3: TGTGCCAGCAGCTTAAAAGGGTCCCCCTACGAGCAGTACTTC. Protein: CASSLKGSPYEQYF.

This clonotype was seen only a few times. The CDR3 DNA follows: TGTGCCAGCAGCCAAGATTTAGGGCTAGCGGGAGGTGAGACCCAGTACTTC. It specifies CASSQDLGLAGGETQYF. The chain employs TRBV4-2 and TRBJ2-5; 11 bases are a match to TRBD2. In germline, CDR1 is LGHNA, CDR2 YNFKEQ. The V gene end was trimmed by 0 bases and the J gene end by 5 bases; junction bases not matched to a gene: 8. The CDR3 sequence is 17 residues long.

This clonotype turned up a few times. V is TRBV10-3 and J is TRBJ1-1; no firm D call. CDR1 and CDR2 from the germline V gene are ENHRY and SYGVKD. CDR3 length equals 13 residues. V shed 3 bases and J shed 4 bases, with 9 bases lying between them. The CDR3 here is CAISDSLSTEAFF. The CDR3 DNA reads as TGTGCCATCAGTGACAGCTTAAGCACTGAAGCTTTCTTT.

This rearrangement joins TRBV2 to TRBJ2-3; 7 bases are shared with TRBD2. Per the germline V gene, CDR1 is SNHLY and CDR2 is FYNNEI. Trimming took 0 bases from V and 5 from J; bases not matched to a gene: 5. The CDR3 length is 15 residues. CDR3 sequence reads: CASSEAGGPVDTQYF. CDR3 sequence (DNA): TGTGCCAGCAGTGAAGCGGGAGGGCCGGTAGATACGCAGTATTTT.

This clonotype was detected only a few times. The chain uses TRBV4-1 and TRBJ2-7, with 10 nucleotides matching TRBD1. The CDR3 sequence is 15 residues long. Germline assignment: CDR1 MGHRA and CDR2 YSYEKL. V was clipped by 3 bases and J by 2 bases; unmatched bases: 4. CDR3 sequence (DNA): TGCGCCAGCAGCCATCCCGGGACAGGGGCCTACGAGCAGTACTTC. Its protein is CASSHPGTGAYEQYF.

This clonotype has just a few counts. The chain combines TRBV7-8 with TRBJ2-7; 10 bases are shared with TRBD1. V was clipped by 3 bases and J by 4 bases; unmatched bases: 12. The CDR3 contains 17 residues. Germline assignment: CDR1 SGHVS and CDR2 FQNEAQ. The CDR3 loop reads CASSFPRQGARSYEQYF. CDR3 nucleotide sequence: TGTGCCAGCAGCTTTCCGAGACAGGGGGCTCGTAGTTACGAGCAGTACTTC.

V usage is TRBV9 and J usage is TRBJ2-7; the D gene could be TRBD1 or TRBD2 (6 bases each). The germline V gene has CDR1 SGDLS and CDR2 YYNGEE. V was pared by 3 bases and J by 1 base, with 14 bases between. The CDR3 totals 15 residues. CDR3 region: CASSGRGGPSYEQYF. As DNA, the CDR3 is TGTGCCAGCAGCGGACGTGGGGGGCCTTCCTACGAGCAGTACTTC.

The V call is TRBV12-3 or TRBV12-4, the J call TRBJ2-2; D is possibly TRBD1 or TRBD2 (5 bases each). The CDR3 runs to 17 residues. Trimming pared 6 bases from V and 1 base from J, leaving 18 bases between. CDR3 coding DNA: TGTGCCAGCAGCCCCCCCCCACAGGCGGGGAACACCGGGGAGCTGTTTTTT. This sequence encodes CASSPPPQAGNTGELFF.

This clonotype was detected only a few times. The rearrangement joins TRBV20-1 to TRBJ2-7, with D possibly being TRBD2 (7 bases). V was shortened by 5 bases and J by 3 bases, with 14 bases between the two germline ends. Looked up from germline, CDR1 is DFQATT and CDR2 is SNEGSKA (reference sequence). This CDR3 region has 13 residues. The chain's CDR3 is CSAFNGGHYEQYF. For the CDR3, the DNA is TGCAGTGCTTTTAACGGGGGGCACTACGAGCAGTACTTC.

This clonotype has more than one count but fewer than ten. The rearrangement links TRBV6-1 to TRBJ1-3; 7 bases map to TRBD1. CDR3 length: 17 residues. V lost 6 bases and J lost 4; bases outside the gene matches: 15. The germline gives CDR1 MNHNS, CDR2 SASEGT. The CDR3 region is CASRGGGPRIRGNTIYF. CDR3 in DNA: TGTGCCAGCAGAGGAGGGGGCCCCAGGATCAGGGGAAACACCATATATTTT.

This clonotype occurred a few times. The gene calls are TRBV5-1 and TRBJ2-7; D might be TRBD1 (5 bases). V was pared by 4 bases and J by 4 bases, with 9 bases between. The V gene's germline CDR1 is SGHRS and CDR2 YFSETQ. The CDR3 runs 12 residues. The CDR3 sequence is CASSDTGYEQYF. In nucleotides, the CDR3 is TGCGCCAGCAGCGATACAGGTTACGAGCAGTACTTC.

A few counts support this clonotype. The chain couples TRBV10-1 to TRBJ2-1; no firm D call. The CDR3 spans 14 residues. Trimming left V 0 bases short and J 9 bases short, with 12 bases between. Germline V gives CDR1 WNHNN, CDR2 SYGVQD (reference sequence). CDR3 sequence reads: CASSESVGLGEQFF. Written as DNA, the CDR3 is TGCGCCAGCAGTGAGTCGGTTGGTTTAGGTGAGCAGTTCTTC.

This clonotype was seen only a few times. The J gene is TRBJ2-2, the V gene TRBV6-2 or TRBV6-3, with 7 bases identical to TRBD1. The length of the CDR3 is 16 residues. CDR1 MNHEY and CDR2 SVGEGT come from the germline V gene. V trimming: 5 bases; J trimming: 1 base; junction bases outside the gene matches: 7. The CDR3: CASSPPGQQNTGELFF. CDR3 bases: TGTGCCAGCAGTCCCCCGGGACAGCAGAACACCGGGGAGCTGTTTTTT.

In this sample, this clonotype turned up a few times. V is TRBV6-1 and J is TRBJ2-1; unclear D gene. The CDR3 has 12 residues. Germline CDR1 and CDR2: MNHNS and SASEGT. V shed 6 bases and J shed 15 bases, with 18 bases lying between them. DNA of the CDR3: TGTGCCAGCAGCAATTATGCCTCCGCGCGGTTCTTC. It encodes CASSNYASARFF.

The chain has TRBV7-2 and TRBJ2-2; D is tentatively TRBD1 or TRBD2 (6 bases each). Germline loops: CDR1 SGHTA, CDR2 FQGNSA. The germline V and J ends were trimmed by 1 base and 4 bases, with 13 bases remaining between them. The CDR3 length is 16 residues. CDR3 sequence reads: CASSLGQGGGTGELFF. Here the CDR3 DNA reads TGTGCCAGCAGCTTAGGCCAAGGAGGGGGCACCGGGGAGCTGTTTTTT.

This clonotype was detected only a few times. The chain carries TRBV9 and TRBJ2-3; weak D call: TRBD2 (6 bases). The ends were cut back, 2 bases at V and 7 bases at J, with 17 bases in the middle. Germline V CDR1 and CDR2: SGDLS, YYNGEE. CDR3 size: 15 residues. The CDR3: CASSVGGAASNTQYF. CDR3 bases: TGTGCCAGCAGCGTCGGCGGGGCTGCTTCTAATACGCAGTATTTT. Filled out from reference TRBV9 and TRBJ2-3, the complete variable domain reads DSGVTQTPKHLITATGQRVTLRCSPRSGDLSVYWYQQSLDQGLQFLIQYYNGEERAKGNILERFSAQQFPDLHSELNLSSLELGDSALYFCASSVGGAASNTQYFGPGTRLTVL.

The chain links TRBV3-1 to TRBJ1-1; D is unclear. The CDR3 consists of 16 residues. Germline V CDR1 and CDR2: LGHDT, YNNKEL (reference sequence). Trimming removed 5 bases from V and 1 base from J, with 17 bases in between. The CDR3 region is CASSITWGRGNTEAFF. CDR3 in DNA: TGTGCCAGCAGCATTACTTGGGGAAGAGGGAACACTGAAGCTTTCTTT.

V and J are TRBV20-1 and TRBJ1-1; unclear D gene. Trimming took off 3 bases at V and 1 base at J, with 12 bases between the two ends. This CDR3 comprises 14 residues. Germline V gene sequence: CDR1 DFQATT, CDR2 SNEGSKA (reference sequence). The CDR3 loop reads CSASANRPNTEAFF. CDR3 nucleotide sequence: TGCAGTGCTAGCGCCAACCGACCGAACACTGAAGCTTTCTTT.

Here the CDR3 reads CASSFGGTIKEQFF. For the CDR3, the DNA is TGTGCCAGCAGCTTTGGGGGAACCATAAAAGAGCAGTTCTTC. The J gene is TRBJ2-1, the V gene TRBV7-2, with D tentatively TRBD1 or TRBD2 (5 bases each). The CDR3 loop spans 14 amino acids. Germline values: CDR1 SGHTA, CDR2 FQGNSA. Trimming stripped 3 bases from V and 10 bases from J, with 16 bases between.

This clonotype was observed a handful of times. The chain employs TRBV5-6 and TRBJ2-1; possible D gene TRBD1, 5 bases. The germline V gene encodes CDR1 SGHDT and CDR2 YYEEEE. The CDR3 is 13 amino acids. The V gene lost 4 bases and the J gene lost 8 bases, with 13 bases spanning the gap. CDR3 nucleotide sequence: TGTGCCAGCAGCGTCAGCCAGGGATATGAGCAGTTCTTC. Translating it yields CASSVSQGYEQFF.

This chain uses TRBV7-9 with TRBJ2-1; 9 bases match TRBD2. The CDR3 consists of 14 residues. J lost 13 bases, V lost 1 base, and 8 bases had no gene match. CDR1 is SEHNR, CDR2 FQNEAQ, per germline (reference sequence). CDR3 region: CASSLDYGRGGQFF. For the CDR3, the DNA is TGTGCCAGCAGCTTAGATTATGGGCGGGGGGGCCAGTTCTTC. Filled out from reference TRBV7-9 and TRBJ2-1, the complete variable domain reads DTGVSQNPRHKITKRGQNVTFRCDPISEHNRLYWYRQTLGQGPEFLTYFQNEAQLEKSRLLSDRFSAERPKGSFSTLEIQRTEQGDSAMYLCASSLDYGRGGQFFGPGTRLTVL.

The CDR3 loop reads CATSRGLAGGSDTQYF. CDR3 bases: TGTGCCACCAGCAGAGGACTAGCGGGAGGCTCAGATACGCAGTATTTT. The chain recombines TRBV15 with TRBJ2-3; 13 nucleotides match TRBD2. Germline CDR1 is LNHNV and CDR2 is YYDKDF (reference sequence). The CDR3 has 16 amino acids. Losses at the gene ends were 1 base for V and 4 bases for J; bases not matched to a gene: 2.

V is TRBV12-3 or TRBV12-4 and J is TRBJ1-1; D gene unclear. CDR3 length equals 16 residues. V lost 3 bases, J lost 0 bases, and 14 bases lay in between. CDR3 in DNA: TGTGCCAGCAGTTTTGGATTTTACCCAATGAACACTGAAGCTTTCTTT. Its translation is CASSFGFYPMNTEAFF.